What follows are 25 T cell receptor beta chains derived from one specimen sequenced in a study of cytomegalovirus exposure and HLA in healthy donors. It was with 60 Vbeta and 13 Jbeta primers that the PCR ran. TCRdb keeps only in-frame clones here, not all; method: immunoSEQ multiplex PCR. In all, the sample yields about 200,000 clones. Material for sequencing was PBMCs. All receptors come from a girl aged 2 to 9 in good health and CMV-seropositive.

The chain couples TRBV28 to TRBJ2-7, with 7 bases lining up with TRBD2. The CDR3 contains 18 residues. Germline-derived CDR1 and CDR2 are MDHEN and SYDVKM. Losses at the gene ends were 3 bases for V and 4 bases for J; bases not matched to a gene: 18. As DNA, the CDR3 is TGTGCCAGCAGTTTCGTAGTAGGTGCGGGAGCGAGGGTTTACGAGCAGTACTTC. It yields the protein CASSFVVGAGARVYEQYF.

This sequence joins TRBV6-1 and TRBJ2-7, with 13 nucleotides matching TRBD2. CDR3 length: 15 amino acids. Germline lookup yields CDR1 MNHNS and CDR2 SASEGT. The junction had 3 bases not matched to a gene; V was cut back by 4 bases and J by 3 bases. The CDR3 DNA follows: TGTGCCAGCAGTGCCGGACTAGCGGGAGACTACGAGCAGTACTTC. Its translation: CASSAGLAGDYEQYF.

The J gene is TRBJ2-1, the V gene TRBV7-9; D is possibly TRBD2 (6 bases). The CDR3 is 14 amino acids. Trimming shortened V by 1 base and J by 9 bases, and 13 bases separated the two germline ends. Germline assignment: CDR1 SEHNR and CDR2 FQNEAQ (reference sequence). CDR3 protein: CASSLGGIGSEQFF. CDR3 in DNA: TGTGCCAGCAGCTTAGGCGGGATAGGGAGTGAGCAGTTCTTC.

This chain connects TRBV30 to TRBJ2-3, with a tentative D call TRBD1 (6 bases). The CDR3 contains 13 residues. V lost 5 bases, J lost 2 bases, and 11 bases lay in between. The V gene's germline CDR1 is GTSNPN and CDR2 SVGIG (reference sequence). The CDR3 DNA sequence: TGTGCCTGGGGTAGGACAGACACAGATACGCAGTATTTT. Amino acids: CAWGRTDTDTQYF.

The chain uses TRBV29-1 and TRBJ1-2; 7 nucleotides match TRBD1. Trimming cost V 6 bases and J 10 bases; bases outside gene matches: 11. CDR1 and CDR2 (germline): SQVTM, ANQGSEA. The CDR3 is made up of 12 amino acids. The CDR3 coding sequence is TGCAGCGTCGGTCCCTCTCAGGGGGACTACACCTTC. It is translated as CSVGPSQGDYTF. The full variable domain, rest sourced from reference TRBV29-1 and TRBJ1-2, is SAVISQKPSRDICQRGTSLTIQCQVDSQVTMMFWYRQQPGQSLTLIATANQGSEATYESGFVIDKFPISRPNLTFSTLTVSNMSPEDSSIYLCSVGPSQGDYTFGSGTRLTVV.

The genes are TRBV28 and TRBJ2-7, with TRBD2 matching over 7 bases. This CDR3 contains 16 residues. Germline lookup yields CDR1 MDHEN and CDR2 SYDVKM. With 3 bases clipped from V and 3 bases from J, the junction kept 11 bases outside the gene matches. The CDR3 DNA is TGTGCCAGCAGTTTGGTGGGAGCGGGGCCTTTCTACGAGCAGTACTTC. Its protein is CASSLVGAGPFYEQYF.

The chain links TRBV28 to TRBJ2-7, with 9 bases matching TRBD1. With 7 bases clipped from V and 1 base from J, the junction kept 5 bases outside the gene matches. The CDR3 spans 14 residues. CDR1 is MDHEN and CDR2 is SYDVKM in the germline V gene. The CDR3 here is CASKTGTGSYEQYF. CDR3 in DNA: TGTGCCAGCAAGACCGGGACAGGGTCCTACGAGCAGTACTTC.

V usage is TRBV6-4 and J usage is TRBJ2-3; D might be TRBD2 (6 bases). This CDR3 region has 14 residues. The V end was cut by 0 bases, the J end by 7 bases, with 11 bases between. Germline loops: CDR1 MRHNA, CDR2 SNTAGT. CDR3 in amino acids: CASSDSAGTHTQYF. DNA of the CDR3: TGTGCCAGCAGTGACTCTGCGGGGACCCATACGCAGTATTTT.

This chain connects TRBV29-1 to TRBJ2-1; the match to TRBD2 covers 7 bases. The J segment lost 10 bases and the V segment lost 6 bases, leaving 15 bases of the junction unmatched. The CDR3 spans 14 residues. CDR1 SQVTM and CDR2 ANQGSEA come from the germline V gene. The CDR3 here is CSVEGRGGPREQFF. Here the CDR3 DNA reads TGCAGCGTCGAGGGCCGGGGAGGGCCGCGGGAGCAGTTCTTC.

The chain is built from TRBV18 and TRBJ2-2; 7 nucleotides agree with TRBD1. The CDR3 runs 16 residues. CDR1 is KGHSH and CDR2 is LQKENI in the germline V gene. J gave up 0 bases and V 0 bases, and 1 base lay outside the gene matches. CDR3 residues: CASSPPQGPNTGELFF. DNA of the CDR3: TGTGCCAGCTCACCACCACAGGGGCCGAACACCGGGGAGCTGTTTTTT.

This chain links TRBV7-9 with TRBJ1-1; 8 bases align to TRBD1. The germline V gene has CDR1 SEHNR and CDR2 FQNEAQ (reference sequence). The ends lost 0 bases at V and 4 bases at J; junction bases unmatched: 10. CDR3 length equals 17 residues. The CDR3 loop is CASSLAQITGGSTEAFF. DNA of the CDR3: TGTGCCAGCAGCTTAGCGCAAATTACAGGGGGAAGCACTGAAGCTTTCTTT.

The chain carries TRBV28 and TRBJ1-2; TRBD1 agrees at 11 bases. The germline CDR1 and CDR2 sequences are MDHEN and SYDVKM. CDR3 size: 14 residues. J lost 8 bases, V lost 5 bases, and 7 bases had no gene match. CDR3 protein: CASSDSGQGDGYTF. In DNA form, the CDR3 reads TGTGCCAGCAGTGATTCGGGACAGGGGGACGGCTACACCTTC.

CDR3 in DNA: TGTGCCAGCTCACCTGGGCGAACCTACGAGCAGTACTTC. Translated, it gives CASSPGRTYEQYF. The chain joins TRBV18 to TRBJ2-7; no reliable D call. The CDR3 runs to 13 residues. Trimming stripped 3 bases from V and 2 bases from J, with 8 bases between. Germline values: CDR1 KGHSH, CDR2 LQKENI. The whole variable domain, filled in from reference TRBV18 and TRBJ2-7, reads NAGVMQNPRHLVRRRGQEARLRCSPMKGHSHVYWYRQLPEEGLKFMVYLQKENIIDESGMPKERFSAEFPKEGPSILRIQQVVRGDSAAYFCASSPGRTYEQYFGPGTRLTVT.

V and J are TRBV7-9 and TRBJ1-2; D gene uncertain. V shed 1 base and J shed 6 bases, with 6 bases lying between them. Germline assignment: CDR1 SEHNR and CDR2 FQNEAQ (reference sequence). This CDR3 has 12 residues. CDR3 amino acids: CASSLGGNGYTF. The CDR3 region has the DNA TGTGCCAGCAGCTTAGGCGGGAATGGCTACACCTTC.

The chain uses TRBV27 and TRBJ2-2, with TRBD2 identical over 8 bases. V shed 6 bases, J shed 3 bases, and the junction held 15 bases outside the gene matches. The CDR3 sequence is 18 residues long. CDR1 and CDR2 from the germline V gene are MNHEY and SMNVEV (reference sequence). The DNA of the CDR3 is TGTGCCAGCAGCTTAATGCTGGGGCGGGGGGAACACACCGGGGAGCTGTTTTTT. It specifies CASSLMLGRGEHTGELFF.

This rearrangement joins TRBV7-2 to TRBJ1-1; TRBD1 might be the D (6 bases). Trimming took 5 bases from V and 5 from J, leaving 15 bases between them. Germline V CDR1 and CDR2: SGHTA, FQGNSA. The CDR3 is 14 residues long. Written as DNA, the CDR3 is TGTGCCAGCAGCCTATCACAGGGTTTAACTGAAGCTTTCTTT. This encodes CASSLSQGLTEAFF.

The chain couples TRBV5-4 to TRBJ1-2; TRBD1 matches at 8 bases. V dropped 4 bases and J dropped 0; count of bases not matched to a gene: 14. The CDR3 extends over 18 amino acids. Per the germline V gene, CDR1 is SGHNT and CDR2 is YYREEE (reference sequence). The CDR3, as DNA: TGTGCCAGCAGCCCTCGGGGCAGGGGGCCTACAGCTAACTATGGCTACACCTTC. It translates to CASSPRGRGPTANYGYTF. Using reference TRBV5-4 and TRBJ1-2 for the parts outside the CDR3, the full variable domain is ETGVTQSPTHLIKTRGQQVTLRCSSQSGHNTVSWYQQALGQGPQFIFQYYREEENGRGNFPPRFSGLQFPNYSSELNVNALELDDSALYLCASSPRGRGPTANYGYTFGSGTRLTVV.

The V and J genes are TRBV2 and TRBJ2-7; 7 bases are a match to TRBD1. Germline loops: CDR1 SNHLY, CDR2 FYNNEI. The CDR3 spans 14 residues. J was trimmed by 1 base and V by 3 bases; bases with no gene match: 3. As DNA, the CDR3 is TGTGCCAGCAGTGAGCAGGGGGTTTCCTACGAGCAGTACTTC. It specifies CASSEQGVSYEQYF. The full variable domain, with the rest looked up from reference TRBV2 and TRBJ2-7, is EPEVTQTPSHQVTQMGQEVILRCVPISNHLYFYWYRQILGQKVEFLVSFYNNEISEKSEIFDDQFSVERPDGSNFTLKIRSTKLEDSAMYFCASSEQGVSYEQYFGPGTRLTVT.

Remarks on this clone: The identical CDR3 is also encoded by other nucleotide sequences in the sample. This chain connects TRBV25-1 to TRBJ1-3; 8 nucleotides match TRBD1. The trim removed 6 bases at V and 2 bases at J, leaving 6 bases unmatched. Germline assignment: CDR1 MGHDK and CDR2 SYGVNS. This CDR3 comprises 15 residues. The CDR3 here is CASSPDRGPGNTIYF. The CDR3 DNA is TGTGCCAGCAGCCCCGACAGGGGCCCTGGAAACACCATATATTTT.

V and J are TRBV7-8 and TRBJ2-1; D is unclear. CDR1 is SGHVS and CDR2 is FQNEAQ in the germline V gene. There are 14 residues in the CDR3. The V and J ends lost 8 bases and 5 bases respectively, with 16 bases between them. The CDR3 bases are TGTGCCAGCGGAGTTCGCGGTCCAAACAATGAGCAGTTCTTC. Translated: CASGVRGPNNEQFF.

V usage is TRBV10-3 and J usage is TRBJ1-2; D unresolved. Trimming took 2 bases from V and 3 from J, leaving 22 bases between them. The CDR3 is 18 residues long. Germline-derived CDR1 and CDR2 are ENHRY and SYGVKD. CDR3 nucleotides: TGTGCCATCAGTGAGACCCCTGTGAGGCGGGGTCTACACTATGGCTACACCTTC. It specifies CAISETPVRRGLHYGYTF.

This chain joins TRBV6-6 and TRBJ1-5, with D possibly TRBD1 on 6 matching bases. The CDR3 has 15 amino acids. From germline, CDR1 is MNHNY and CDR2 SVGAGI (reference sequence). The V and J ends lost 1 base and 7 bases respectively, with 14 bases between them. The CDR3 DNA is TGTGCCAGCAGTTACTATGGGGGCTTAGGCCAGCCCCAGCATTTT. It codes for CASSYYGGLGQPQHF.

The chain is built from TRBV13 and TRBJ1-2; 8 bases line up with TRBD1. After removal of 4 bases from V and 7 bases from J, the junction contained 11 bases not matched to a gene. This CDR3 is built from 15 residues. Germline V CDR1 and CDR2: PRHDT, FYEKMQ (reference sequence). DNA of the CDR3: TGTGCCAGCAGCTCGTCCGGGACAGGAATCATTGGCTACACCTTC. It is translated as CASSSSGTGIIGYTF.

The chain is built from TRBV7-3 and TRBJ2-5; 8 bases align to TRBD2. The CDR3 is made up of 15 amino acids. With 2 bases clipped from V and 0 bases from J, the junction kept 2 bases outside the gene matches. Germline-derived CDR1 and CDR2 are SGHTA and FQGTGA. Here the CDR3 reads CASSLSGGDQETQYF. In DNA, the CDR3 is TGTGCCAGCAGCTTATCCGGGGGGGACCAAGAGACCCAGTACTTC.

The CDR3 DNA follows: TGTGCCAGCAGCTTAGGGGCTAGCGGCGATGAGCAGTTCTTC. Translating it yields CASSLGASGDEQFF. The chain carries TRBV7-9 and TRBJ2-1; 7 bases are a match to TRBD2. V dropped 1 base and J dropped 8; count of bases not matched to a gene: 5. CDR3 length: 14 residues. Per germline, CDR1 SEHNR and CDR2 FQNEAQ (reference sequence).